The clone carrying this T cell receptor (beta chain) is a singleton in its sample. This entry comes from a study of T cell changes during pregnancy in multiple sclerosis. The data were produced by immunoSEQ multiplex PCR, yet TCRdb's version contains in-frame clones alone and is incomplete. This sample has tens of thousands of clones, with approximately 90% found just once. Trimming cost V 6 bases and J 3 bases; bases outside gene matches: 8. CDR1 MNHEY and CDR2 SMNVEV come from the germline V gene (reference sequence). The CDR3 loop spans 14 amino acids. Specimen: CD4+ T cells from peripheral blood mononuclear cells, collected in the second trimester of pregnancy. This TCR was recovered from a female donor with multiple sclerosis, enrolled in a pregnancy study. J is TRBJ2-7 and V is TRBV27; 7 nucleotides align to TRBD2. The CDR3 spells CASSLGEGDYEQYF. CDR3 DNA: TGTGCCAGCAGCTTGGGGGAGGGAGACTACGAGCAGTACTTC.